The source of this T cell receptor beta chain is a study of T cells in women clearing cervical HPV infection. Study in general: Only a few women had HLA typing results available.

immunoSEQ multiplex PCR used an average of around 1,200 ng genomic DNA. Using immunoSEQ multiplex PCR, the repertoire was profiled, and TCRdb retains in-frame clones only, with some absent. Its listing shows roughly 45,000 clones. This CDR3 region has 12 residues. Trimming left V 8 bases short and J 0 bases short, with 8 bases between. CDR1 and CDR2 from the germline V gene are SNHLY and FYNNEI. About this clone: Its specificity is unknown. The read ends 3 residues early relative to the CDR3; the germline J gene fills the gap.

General observations from the study: Repertoire richness, not evenness, was significantly elevated in CIN3+ cases versus controls.

The sample consisted of blood buffy coat. The J gene is TRBJ2-7, the V gene TRBV2; D is unresolved. The sequence was obtained from a woman between 18 and 69 years old with a cervical HPV16 infection that either progressed to CIN3+ or cleared (not recorded which). CDR3 loop: CASSPGSYEQYF. The sequenced CDR3 bases are TGTGCCAGCTCGCCGGGCTCCTACGAG.